This T cell receptor (beta chain) was observed in a study of early T cells in non-severe SARS-CoV-2 infection. Across the whole study: RNA in bulk from unsorted whole blood was sequenced, and chains were unpaired.

This clonotype came up many times. Its specificity is unknown. Per germline, CDR1 MNHNY and CDR2 SVGAGI (reference sequence). The CDR3 length is 13 residues. J gave up 4 bases and V 10 bases, and 6 bases lay outside the gene matches. Study-wide results and caveats: Anti-spike CD8 specificities were favored by VDJdb matching, whose results missed private and CD4 specificities.

In the library, individual cDNA molecules carried attached unique molecular identifiers. TCRdb reanalysed the 5' RACE reads using MiXCR and keeps one entry per CDR3 protein. The sample has tens of thousands of distinct CDR3 sequences, roughly a tenth seen once; the top ten hold 8.6%. The material sequenced was whole blood. The receptor was isolated from an adult who was a healthcare worker with PCR-confirmed SARS-CoV-2 infection or an uninfected control (not recorded which). V is TRBV6-6 and J is TRBJ2-5; 10 bases align to TRBD1. The CDR3 here is CATEDRGSETQYF. CDR3 nucleotide sequence: TGTGCCACCGAGGACAGGGGGTCAGAGACCCAGTACTTC.